This T cell receptor (beta chain) was identified during a study of sequential checkpoint blockade in melanoma. As for the study in general: TCRbeta immunosequencing was performed on DNA from 75 to 95 pretreatment melanoma tumor samples. Findings and limits, study-wide: In arm A, pretreatment tumor clonality was associated with response.

A note on this clone: Antigen specificity is unknown.

The length of the CDR3 is 13 residues. Specified treatment: randomized to nivolumab then ipilimumab (arm A) or the reverse (arm B). Measured with immunoSEQ multiplex PCR; TCRdb has only the in-frame clones, and not every one. Of about 19,000 clones in the sample, roughly 73% were seen once. The TCR sequence derives from a human donor with melanoma. Here the sequenced sample was tumor tissue (inferred from file names), taken from a patient given nivolumab and ipilimumab in sequence. The rearrangement joins TRBV22-1 to TRBJ2-1. TRBV22-1 is an annotated pseudogene. CDR3 loop: CASSFKGYNEQFF. CDR3 sequence (DNA): TGTGCCAGCAGTTTTAAGGGATACAATGAGCAGTTCTTC.